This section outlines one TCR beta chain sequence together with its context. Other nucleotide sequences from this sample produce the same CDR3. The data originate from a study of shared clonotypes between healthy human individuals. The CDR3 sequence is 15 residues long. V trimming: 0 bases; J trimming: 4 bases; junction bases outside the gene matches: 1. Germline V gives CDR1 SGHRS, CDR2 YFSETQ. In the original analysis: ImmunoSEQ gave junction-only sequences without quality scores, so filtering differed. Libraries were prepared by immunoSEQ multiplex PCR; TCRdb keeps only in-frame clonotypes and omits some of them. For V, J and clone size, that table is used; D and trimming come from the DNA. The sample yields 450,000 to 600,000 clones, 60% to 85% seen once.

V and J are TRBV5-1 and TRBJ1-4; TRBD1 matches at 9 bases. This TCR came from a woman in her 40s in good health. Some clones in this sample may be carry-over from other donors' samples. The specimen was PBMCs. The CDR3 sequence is CASSLEGQGNEKLFF. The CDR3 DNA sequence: TGCGCCAGCAGCTTGGAGGGACAGGGTAATGAAAAACTGTTTTTT. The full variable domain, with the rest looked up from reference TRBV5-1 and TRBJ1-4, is KAGVTQTPRYLIKTRGQQVTLSCSPISGHRSVSWYQQTPGQGLQFLFEYFSETQRNKGNFPGRFSGRQFSNSRSEMNVSTLELGDSALYLCASSLEGQGNEKLFFGSGTQLSVL.